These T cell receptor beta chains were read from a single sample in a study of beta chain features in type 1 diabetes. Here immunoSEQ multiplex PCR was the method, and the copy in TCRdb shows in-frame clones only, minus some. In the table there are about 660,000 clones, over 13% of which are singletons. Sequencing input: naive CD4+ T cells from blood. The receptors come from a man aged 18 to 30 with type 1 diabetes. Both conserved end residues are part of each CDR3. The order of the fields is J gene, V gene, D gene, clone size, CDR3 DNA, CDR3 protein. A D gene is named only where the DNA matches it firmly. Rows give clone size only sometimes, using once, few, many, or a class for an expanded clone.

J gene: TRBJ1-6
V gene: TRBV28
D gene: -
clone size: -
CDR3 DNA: TGTGCCAGCAGTTTTCAACGAGGCGACGGTTCACCCCTCCACTTT
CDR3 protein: CASSFQRGDGSPLHF

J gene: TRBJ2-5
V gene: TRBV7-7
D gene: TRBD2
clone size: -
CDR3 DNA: TGTGCTAGCAGCTTAGGCCTAGCGGGGGCCAGAGAGACCCAGTACTTC
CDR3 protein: CASSLGLAGARETQYF

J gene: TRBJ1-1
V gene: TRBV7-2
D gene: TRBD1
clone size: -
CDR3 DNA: TGTGCCAGCCGCTATAAGGGGGCGATGGAGGCTTTCTTT
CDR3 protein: CASRYKGAMEAFF

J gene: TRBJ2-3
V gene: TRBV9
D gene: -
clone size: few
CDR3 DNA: TGTGCCAGCAGCGCCCGGACAGTAGCGGCAGATACGCAGTATTTT
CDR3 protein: CASSARTVAADTQYF

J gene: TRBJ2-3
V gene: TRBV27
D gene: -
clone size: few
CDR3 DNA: TGTGCCAGCAGTTCCAGCGGATCCACAGATACGCAGTATTTT
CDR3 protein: CASSSSGSTDTQYF

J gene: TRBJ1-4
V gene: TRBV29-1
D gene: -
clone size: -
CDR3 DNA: TGCAGCGTTTGGTCGACCGGCACTAATGAAAAACTGTTTTTT
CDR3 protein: CSVWSTGTNEKLFF

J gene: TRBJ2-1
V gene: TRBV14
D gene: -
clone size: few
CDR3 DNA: TGTGCCAGCAGCCAAGGTAGTGGAAGAACTAACAATGAGCAGTTCTTC
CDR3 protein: CASSQGSGRTNNEQFF

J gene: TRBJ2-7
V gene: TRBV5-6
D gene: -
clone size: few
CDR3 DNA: TGTGCCAGCAGCTATAGGCCCTACGAGCAGTACTTC
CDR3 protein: CASSYRPYEQYF

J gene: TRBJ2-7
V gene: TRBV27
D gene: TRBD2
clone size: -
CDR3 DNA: TGTGCCAGCAGCTTATCGGCTAGCGGGACGTACTCCTACGAGCAGTACTTC
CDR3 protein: CASSLSASGTYSYEQYF

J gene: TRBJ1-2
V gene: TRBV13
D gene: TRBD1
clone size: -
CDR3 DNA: TGTGCCAGCAGCCGAGGGACAGGGGAGAGGGGCTACACCTTC
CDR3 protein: CASSRGTGERGYTF

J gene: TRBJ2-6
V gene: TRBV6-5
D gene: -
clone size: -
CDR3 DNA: TGTGCCAGCAGCCCCCTTGGCTCCGGGGCCAACGTCCTGACTTTC
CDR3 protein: CASSPLGSGANVLTF

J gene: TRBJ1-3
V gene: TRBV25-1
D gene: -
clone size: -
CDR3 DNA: TGTGCCAGCAGTGACAGGAATGGAAACACCATATATTTT
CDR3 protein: CASSDRNGNTIYF

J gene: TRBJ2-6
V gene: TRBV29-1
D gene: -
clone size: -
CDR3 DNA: TGCAGCGTTGAAGCCTCGGGGGCCAACGTCCTGACTTTC
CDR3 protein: CSVEASGANVLTF

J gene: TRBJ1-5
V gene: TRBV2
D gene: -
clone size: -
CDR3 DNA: TGTGCCAGCAGTGAAGGAAGAGGTGGTCGGCCCCAGCATTTT
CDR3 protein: CASSEGRGGRPQHF

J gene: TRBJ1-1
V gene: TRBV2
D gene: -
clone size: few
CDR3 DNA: TGTGCCAGCAGTGAGGGCGGGACTGAAGCTTTCTTT
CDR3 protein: CASSEGGTEAFF

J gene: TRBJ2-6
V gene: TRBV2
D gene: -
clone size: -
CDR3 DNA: TGTGCCAGCAGCCCCAGGTCCAACGTCCTGACTTTC
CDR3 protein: CASSPRSNVLTF

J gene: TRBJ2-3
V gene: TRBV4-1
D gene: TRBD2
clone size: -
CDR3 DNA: TGCGCCAGCAGCCAAGAAGAGGCTAGCGGAACAGATACGCAGTATTTT
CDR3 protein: CASSQEEASGTDTQYF

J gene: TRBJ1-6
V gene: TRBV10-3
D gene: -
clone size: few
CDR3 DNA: TGTGCCATCAGTGAGTCGACTAATAATTCACCCCTCCACTTT
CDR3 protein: CAISESTNNSPLHF

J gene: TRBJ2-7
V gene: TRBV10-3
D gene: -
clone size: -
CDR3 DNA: TGTGCCATCAGTGAGAGGGGAATAGCCTACGAGCAGTACTTC
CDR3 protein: CAISERGIAYEQYF

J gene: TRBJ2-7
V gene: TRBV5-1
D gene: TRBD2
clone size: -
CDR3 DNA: TGCGCCAGCAGCAGAGAGCTAGCGGGGGGCGACTACGAGCAGTACTTC
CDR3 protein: CASSRELAGGDYEQYF

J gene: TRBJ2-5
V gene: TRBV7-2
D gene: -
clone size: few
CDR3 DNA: TGTGCCAGCTCGTATGGAGAGACCCAGTACTTC
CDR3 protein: CASSYGETQYF

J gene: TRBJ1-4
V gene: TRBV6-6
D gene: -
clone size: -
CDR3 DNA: TGTGCCAGCAGACCGGACATTTCCGAAAAACTGTTTTTT
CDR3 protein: CASRPDISEKLFF

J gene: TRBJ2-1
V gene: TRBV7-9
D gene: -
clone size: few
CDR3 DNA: TGTGCCAGCAGGTCCACGGGCCCCGGCAGCAATGAGCAGTTCTTC
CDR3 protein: CASRSTGPGSNEQFF

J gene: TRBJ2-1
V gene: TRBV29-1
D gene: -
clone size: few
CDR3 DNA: TGCAGCGTCGGGGGCCGATACAATGAGCAGTTCTTC
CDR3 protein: CSVGGRYNEQFF

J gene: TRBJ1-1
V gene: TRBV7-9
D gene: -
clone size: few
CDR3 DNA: TGTGCCAGCAGCCGGATGTCGGACGGAGCTTTCTTT
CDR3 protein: CASSRMSDGAFF

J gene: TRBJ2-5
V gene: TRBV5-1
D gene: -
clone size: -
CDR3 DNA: TGCGCCAGCAGTTCCGGGCCCTCAGGAGAGACCCAGTACTTC
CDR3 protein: CASSSGPSGETQYF

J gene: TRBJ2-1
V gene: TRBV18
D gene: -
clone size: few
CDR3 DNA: TGTGCCAGCTCACCACGAAACAGGGTGCCGATTCACAATGAGCAGTTCTTC
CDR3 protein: CASSPRNRVPIHNEQFF

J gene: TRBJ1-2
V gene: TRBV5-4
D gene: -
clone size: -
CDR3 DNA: TGTGCCAGCAGCTCGGGGAGGACTTACGGCTACACCTTC
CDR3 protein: CASSSGRTYGYTF

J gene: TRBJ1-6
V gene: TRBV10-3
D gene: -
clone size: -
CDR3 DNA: TGTGCCATCAGTGAGTCTAACGGGAGGAGTTCACCCCTCCACTTT
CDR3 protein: CAISESNGRSSPLHF

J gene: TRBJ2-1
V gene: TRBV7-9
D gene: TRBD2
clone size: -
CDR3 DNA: TGTGCCAGCAGCCTTGGGACTAGCGGGATGAAAAATGAGCAGTTCTTC
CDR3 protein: CASSLGTSGMKNEQFF

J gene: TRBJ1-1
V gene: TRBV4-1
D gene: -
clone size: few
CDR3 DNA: TGCGCCAGCAGCCAACGCCGGGGCCCAAACACTGAAGCTTTCTTT
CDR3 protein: CASSQRRGPNTEAFF

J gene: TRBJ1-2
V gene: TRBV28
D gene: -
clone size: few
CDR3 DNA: TGTGCCAGCAGTCTCACAGAGATCCGAGGCTACACCTTC
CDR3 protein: CASSLTEIRGYTF

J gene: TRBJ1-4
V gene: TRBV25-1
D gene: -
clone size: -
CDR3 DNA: TGTGCCAGCAGTGAATGGGAGGGCCCGGGCGAAAAACTGTTTTTT
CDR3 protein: CASSEWEGPGEKLFF

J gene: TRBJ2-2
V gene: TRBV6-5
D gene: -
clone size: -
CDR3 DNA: TGTGCCATAAGCAGGGGAACGGGCGGGGAGCTGTTTTTT
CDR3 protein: CAISRGTGGELFF

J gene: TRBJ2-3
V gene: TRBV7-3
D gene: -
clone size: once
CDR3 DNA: TGTGCCAGCGGGGCAGGCTCAGATACGCAGTATTTT
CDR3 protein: CASGAGSDTQYF

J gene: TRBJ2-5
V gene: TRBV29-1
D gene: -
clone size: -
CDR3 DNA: TGCAGCGTTGAAGAGCAGGTCCAAGAGACCCAGTACTTC
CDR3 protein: CSVEEQVQETQYF

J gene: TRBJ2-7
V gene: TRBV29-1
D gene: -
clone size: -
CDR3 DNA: TGCAGCGTTGTGGAGCCGTCCTACGAGCAGTACTTC
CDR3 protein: CSVVEPSYEQYF

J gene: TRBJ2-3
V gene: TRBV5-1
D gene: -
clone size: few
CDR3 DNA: TGCGCCAGCAGGGAGGGAACTAGCACAGATACGCAGTATTTT
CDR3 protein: CASREGTSTDTQYF

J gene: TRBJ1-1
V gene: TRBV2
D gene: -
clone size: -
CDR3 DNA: TGTGCCAGCAGTCCTTCCTACTCGAACACTGAAGCTTTCTTT
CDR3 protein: CASSPSYSNTEAFF

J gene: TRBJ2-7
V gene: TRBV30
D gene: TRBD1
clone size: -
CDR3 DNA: TGTGCCTGGAGATTACCCTTGGGACAGGGTTCCTACGAGCAGTACTTC
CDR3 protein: CAWRLPLGQGSYEQYF

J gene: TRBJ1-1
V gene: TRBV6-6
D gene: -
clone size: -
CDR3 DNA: TGTGCCAGCAGTAGACTTTTGAACACTGAAGCTTTCTTT
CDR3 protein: CASSRLLNTEAFF

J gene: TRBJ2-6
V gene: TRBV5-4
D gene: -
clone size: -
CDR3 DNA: TGTGCCAGCAGCTTGGCAGGGACTGGGGCCAACGTCCTGACTTTC
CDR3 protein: CASSLAGTGANVLTF

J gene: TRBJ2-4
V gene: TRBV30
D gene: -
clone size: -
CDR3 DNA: TGTGCCTGGGGGGGGACGCCACTAGCCAAAAACATTCAGTACTTC
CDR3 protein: CAWGGTPLAKNIQYF

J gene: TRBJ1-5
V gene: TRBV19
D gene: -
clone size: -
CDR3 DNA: TGTGCCAGTAGGACCACCGGGACATATCCGCCCCTTTTT
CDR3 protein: CASRTTGTYPPLF

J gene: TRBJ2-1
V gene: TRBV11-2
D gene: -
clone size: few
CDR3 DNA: TGTGCCAGCAGCTCCCTGCGAACCTACAATGAGCAGTTCTTC
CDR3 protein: CASSSLRTYNEQFF

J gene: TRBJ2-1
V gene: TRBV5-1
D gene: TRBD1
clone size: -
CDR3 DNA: TGCGCCAGCAGTGTCGCCTACGGGACAGGGTACAATGAGCAGTTCTTC
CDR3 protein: CASSVAYGTGYNEQFF

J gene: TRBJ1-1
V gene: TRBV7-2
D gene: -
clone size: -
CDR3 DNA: TGTGCCAGCAGCTCGCGGACCGGGCTCACTGAAGCTTTCTTT
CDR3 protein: CASSSRTGLTEAFF

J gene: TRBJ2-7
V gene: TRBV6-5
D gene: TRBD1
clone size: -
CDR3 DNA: TGTGCCAGCAGCCGCACCCCGGGACAGGGGTACGAGCAGTACTTC
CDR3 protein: CASSRTPGQGYEQYF

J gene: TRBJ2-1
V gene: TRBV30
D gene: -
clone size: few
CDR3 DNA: TGTGCCTGGAGTGGGGGGGCCCCTAATGAGCAGTTCTTC
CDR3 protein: CAWSGGAPNEQFF

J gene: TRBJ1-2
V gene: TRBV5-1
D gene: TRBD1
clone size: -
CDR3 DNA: TGCGCCAGCAGCTTGGCTACCGGGACAGGGCCACAGTCCTCTAACTATGGCTACACCTTC
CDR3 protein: CASSLATGTGPQSSNYGYTF

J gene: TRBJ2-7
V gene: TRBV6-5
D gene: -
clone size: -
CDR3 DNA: TGTGCCAGCAGTTACTCGTCTGGTGTCGGGGAGCAGTACTTC
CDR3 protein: CASSYSSGVGEQYF

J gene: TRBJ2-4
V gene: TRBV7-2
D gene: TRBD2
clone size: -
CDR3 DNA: TGTGCCAGCAGCTTAGTGGGGAGCGGGGTAGCCAAAAACATTCAGTACTTC
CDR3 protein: CASSLVGSGVAKNIQYF

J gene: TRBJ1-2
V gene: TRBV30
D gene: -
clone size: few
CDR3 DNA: TGTGCCTGGAGTCCACCTACTAACTATGGCTACACCTTC
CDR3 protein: CAWSPPTNYGYTF

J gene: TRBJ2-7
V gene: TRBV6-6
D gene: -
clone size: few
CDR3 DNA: TGTGCCAGCAGTTACTCCCAGAGCTCCTACGAGCAGTACTTC
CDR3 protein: CASSYSQSSYEQYF

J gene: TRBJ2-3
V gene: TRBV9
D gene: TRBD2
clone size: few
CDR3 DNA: TGTGCCAGCAGCGTGGGGGGGAGATTGGATACGCAGTATTTT
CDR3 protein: CASSVGGRLDTQYF